These T cell receptor beta chains were read from a single sample in a study of OX40 agonist ivuxolimab in advanced cancers. Sequencing used immunoSEQ multiplex PCR; TCRdb keeps in-frame clones, though not all of them. The table shows 75,000 to 100,000 clones, with approximately 91% occurring only once. Sequencing was performed on CD4+ or CD8+ T cells sorted from blood, taken in a trial of the OX40 agonist ivuxolimab. Every receptor here comes from an adult with an advanced solid tumor such as melanoma, head and neck, liver or kidney cancer. The CDR3 runs from the conserved cysteine through the conserved F or W. The D gene is left open where the match is weak. Some rows have no size entry. The others give once, few or many, or a class for an expanded clone.

CDR3 DNA: TGTGCCAGCTCCCCTCAGGGCAATCAGCCCCAGCATTTT; CDR3 protein: CASSPQGNQPQHF; J gene: TRBJ1-5; clone size: .; D gene: .; V gene: TRBV18
CDR3 DNA: TGTGCCAGCAGGTGGGGACTAGCGGGAGGGGAGACCCAGTACTTC; CDR3 protein: CASRWGLAGGETQYF; J gene: TRBJ2-5; clone size: .; D gene: TRBD2; V gene: TRBV5-4
CDR3 DNA: TGTGCCAGCAGCAATAACCTAGCCAAAAACATTCAGTACTTC; CDR3 protein: CASSNNLAKNIQYF; J gene: TRBJ2-4; clone size: once; D gene: .; V gene: TRBV21-1
CDR3 DNA: TGTGCCAGCAGGCCCAGGGACAGGGGGAACACTGAAGCTTTCTTT; CDR3 protein: CASRPRDRGNTEAFF; J gene: TRBJ1-1; clone size: once; D gene: TRBD1; V gene: TRBV6-5
CDR3 DNA: TGCGCCAGCGAGTCGGACAGGAAGAACACTGAAGCTTTCTTT; CDR3 protein: CASESDRKNTEAFF; J gene: TRBJ1-1; clone size: once; D gene: TRBD1; V gene: TRBV10-1
CDR3 DNA: TGTGCCAGCAGCTTAGGGGGGCAGTCCGGGGACGAGCAGTACTTC; CDR3 protein: CASSLGGQSGDEQYF; J gene: TRBJ2-7; clone size: .; D gene: .; V gene: TRBV7-2
CDR3 DNA: TGTGCCAGCAGCTTATCTGCAGGGTTGCTAGAGACCCAGTACTTC; CDR3 protein: CASSLSAGLLETQYF; J gene: TRBJ2-5; clone size: .; D gene: .; V gene: TRBV7-9
CDR3 DNA: TGTGCCAGCAGTGGTCTAGCGGGAGACTCTGGGGCCAACGTCCTGACTTTC; CDR3 protein: CASSGLAGDSGANVLTF; J gene: TRBJ2-6; clone size: .; D gene: TRBD2; V gene: TRBV2
CDR3 DNA: TGTGCCAGCAGCCACCGGGGCACCGGGGAGCTGTTTTTT; CDR3 protein: CASSHRGTGELFF; J gene: TRBJ2-2; clone size: .; D gene: .; V gene: TRBV7-2
CDR3 DNA: TGTGCCAGCAGCTTAGCCCAGGGTCTAAATGGCTACACCTTC; CDR3 protein: CASSLAQGLNGYTF; J gene: TRBJ1-2; clone size: .; D gene: .; V gene: TRBV7-2
CDR3 DNA: TGTGCCAGCAGCTTAGCGAGGGGCTCCTACGAGCAGTACTTC; CDR3 protein: CASSLARGSYEQYF; J gene: TRBJ2-7; clone size: few; D gene: .; V gene: TRBV7-2
CDR3 DNA: TGTGCCAGCAATAGTGGACAGGGGGCTTCACCCCTCCACTTT; CDR3 protein: CASNSGQGASPLHF; J gene: TRBJ1-6; clone size: .; D gene: TRBD1; V gene: TRBV6-1
CDR3 DNA: TGTGCCAGCACTTCGACCGTCAATCAGCCCCAGCATTTT; CDR3 protein: CASTSTVNQPQHF; J gene: TRBJ1-5; clone size: once; D gene: .; V gene: TRBV2
CDR3 DNA: TGTGCCAGCAGCGTAGGATTGGGCTCCGGGGAGCTGTTTTTT; CDR3 protein: CASSVGLGSGELFF; J gene: TRBJ2-2; clone size: once; D gene: .; V gene: TRBV9
CDR3 DNA: TGTGCCAGCAGCTTCGACAGGAGCTATGGCTACACCTTC; CDR3 protein: CASSFDRSYGYTF; J gene: TRBJ1-2; clone size: .; D gene: .; V gene: TRBV7-8
CDR3 DNA: TGTGCCAGCAGGGTGAGCGGGACAGGGGGCTCCTACGAGCAGTACTTC; CDR3 protein: CASRVSGTGGSYEQYF; J gene: TRBJ2-7; clone size: .; D gene: TRBD1; V gene: TRBV27
CDR3 DNA: TGTGCCAGCAGACAGGGGGTTGGCACCGGGGAGCTGTTTTTT; CDR3 protein: CASRQGVGTGELFF; J gene: TRBJ2-2; clone size: .; D gene: TRBD1; V gene: TRBV6-4
CDR3 DNA: TGTGCCAGCAGTTCCGACAGGTACGAGCAGTACTTC; CDR3 protein: CASSSDRYEQYF; J gene: TRBJ2-7; clone size: .; D gene: .; V gene: TRBV6-1
CDR3 DNA: TGTGCCTGGAGTGTTGGACTAGCAGGAGATACGCAGTATTTT; CDR3 protein: CAWSVGLAGDTQYF; J gene: TRBJ2-3; clone size: once; D gene: TRBD2; V gene: TRBV30
CDR3 DNA: TGCGCCAGCAATAAAGGGACTAGCGGACTCCTCACAGATACGCAGTATTTT; CDR3 protein: CASNKGTSGLLTDTQYF; J gene: TRBJ2-3; clone size: .; D gene: TRBD2; V gene: TRBV5-1
CDR3 DNA: TGTGCCAGCAGCTTGGGAGGCACAGATACGCAGTATTTT; CDR3 protein: CASSLGGTDTQYF; J gene: TRBJ2-3; clone size: .; D gene: .; V gene: TRBV5-5
CDR3 DNA: TGTGCCAGCAGTAAGACAGGAGGTAACCAGCCCCAGCATTTT; CDR3 protein: CASSKTGGNQPQHF; J gene: TRBJ1-5; clone size: .; D gene: .; V gene: TRBV6-6
CDR3 DNA: TGTGCCAGCAGTGAATCTCGGACGGGGAGCTCCTATAATTCACCCCTCCACTTT; CDR3 protein: CASSESRTGSSYNSPLHF; J gene: TRBJ1-6; clone size: .; D gene: .; V gene: TRBV25-1
CDR3 DNA: TGTGCCAGCAGTGACTCGGGGAAGGGCTACACCTTC; CDR3 protein: CASSDSGKGYTF; J gene: TRBJ1-2; clone size: .; D gene: .; V gene: TRBV6-6
CDR3 DNA: TGTGCCAGCAGCTTGGTGGCCCAAGAGACCCAGTACTTC; CDR3 protein: CASSLVAQETQYF; J gene: TRBJ2-5; clone size: .; D gene: .; V gene: TRBV5-6
CDR3 DNA: TGTGCCAGCAGCTCAAGGGGACAGGGAGACACTGAAGCTTTCTTT; CDR3 protein: CASSSRGQGDTEAFF; J gene: TRBJ1-1; clone size: .; D gene: TRBD1; V gene: TRBV7-9
CDR3 DNA: TGTGCCCAGGGCATTTACGAGCAGTACTTC; CDR3 protein: CAQGIYEQYF; J gene: TRBJ2-7; clone size: once; D gene: .; V gene: TRBV6-9
CDR3 DNA: TGTGCCAGCAGCTTAGGGACTAGCACAGATACGCAGTATTTT; CDR3 protein: CASSLGTSTDTQYF; J gene: TRBJ2-3; clone size: .; D gene: .; V gene: TRBV7-3
CDR3 DNA: TGTGCCATCAGTGAAGGGCCACAGAGCTCCTACGAGCAGTACTTC; CDR3 protein: CAISEGPQSSYEQYF; J gene: TRBJ2-7; clone size: few; D gene: .; V gene: TRBV10-3
CDR3 DNA: TGTGCCTGGATTTATTACAATGAGCAGTTCTTC; CDR3 protein: CAWIYYNEQFF; J gene: TRBJ2-1; clone size: .; D gene: .; V gene: TRBV30
CDR3 DNA: TGTGCCAGCAGCCAGGGTGGACAGGGTGGCTACAATGAGCAGTTCTTC; CDR3 protein: CASSQGGQGGYNEQFF; J gene: TRBJ2-1; clone size: .; D gene: TRBD1; V gene: TRBV28
CDR3 DNA: TGTGCCAGCAGCTCGAAGGACAGGGATAATTCACCCCTCCACTTT; CDR3 protein: CASSSKDRDNSPLHF; J gene: TRBJ1-6; clone size: .; D gene: TRBD1; V gene: TRBV11-3
CDR3 DNA: TGTGCCAGCAGCTTGGGTTCGGGTATGGGCTATGGCTACACCTTC; CDR3 protein: CASSLGSGMGYGYTF; J gene: TRBJ1-2; clone size: .; D gene: .; V gene: TRBV5-4
CDR3 DNA: TGTGCCAGCAGTCCCCTTATGGGAGCGGGGTTGGATACGCAGTATTTT; CDR3 protein: CASSPLMGAGLDTQYF; J gene: TRBJ2-3; clone size: .; D gene: TRBD2; V gene: TRBV28
CDR3 DNA: TGTGCCAGCAGCTTAGACTCCCATCGCACAGATACGCAGTATTTT; CDR3 protein: CASSLDSHRTDTQYF; J gene: TRBJ2-3; clone size: .; D gene: .; V gene: TRBV7-2